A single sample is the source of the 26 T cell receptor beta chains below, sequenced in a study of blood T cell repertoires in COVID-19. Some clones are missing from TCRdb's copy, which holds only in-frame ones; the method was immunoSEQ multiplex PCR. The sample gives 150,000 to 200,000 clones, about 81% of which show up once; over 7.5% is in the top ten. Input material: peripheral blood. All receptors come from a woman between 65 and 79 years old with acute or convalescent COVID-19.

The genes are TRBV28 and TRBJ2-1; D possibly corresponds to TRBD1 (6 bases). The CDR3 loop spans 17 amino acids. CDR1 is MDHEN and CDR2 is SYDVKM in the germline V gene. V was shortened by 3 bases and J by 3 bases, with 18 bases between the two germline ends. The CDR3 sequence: CASSFHPTGINYNEQFF. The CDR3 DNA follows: TGTGCCAGCAGTTTCCACCCAACAGGGATCAACTACAATGAGCAGTTCTTC.

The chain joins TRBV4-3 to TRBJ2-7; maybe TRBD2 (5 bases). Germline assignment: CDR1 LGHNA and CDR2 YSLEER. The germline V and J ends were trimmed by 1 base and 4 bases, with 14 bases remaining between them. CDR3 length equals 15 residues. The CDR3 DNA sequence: TGCGCCAGCAGCCAAGCCGCCCGTGGGGAGTACGAGCAGTACTTC. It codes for CASSQAARGEYEQYF.

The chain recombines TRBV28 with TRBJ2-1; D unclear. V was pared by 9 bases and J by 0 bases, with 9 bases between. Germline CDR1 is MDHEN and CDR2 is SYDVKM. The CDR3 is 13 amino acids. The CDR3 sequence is CARKSSSYNEQFF. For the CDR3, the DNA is TGTGCCAGGAAATCGAGCTCCTACAATGAGCAGTTCTTC.

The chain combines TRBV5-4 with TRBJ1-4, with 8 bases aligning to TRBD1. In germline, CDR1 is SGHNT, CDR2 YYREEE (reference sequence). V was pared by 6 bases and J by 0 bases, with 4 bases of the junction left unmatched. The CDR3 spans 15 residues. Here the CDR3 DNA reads TGTGCCAGCAATACAGGGGGGGCAACTAATGAAAAACTGTTTTTT. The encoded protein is CASNTGGATNEKLFF.

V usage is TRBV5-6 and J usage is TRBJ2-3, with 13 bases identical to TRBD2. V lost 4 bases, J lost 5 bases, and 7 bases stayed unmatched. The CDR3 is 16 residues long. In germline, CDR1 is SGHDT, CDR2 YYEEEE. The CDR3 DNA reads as TGTGCCAGCAGCCTAAGGACTAGCGGGGGTAGAGATACGCAGTATTTT. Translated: CASSLRTSGGRDTQYF.

The CDR3 sequence is CASTRDRGADTQYF. The CDR3 coding sequence is TGTGCCAGCACGCGGGACAGGGGGGCAGATACGCAGTATTTT. The chain is built from TRBV2 and TRBJ2-3; 11 positions match TRBD1. This CDR3 is built from 14 residues. CDR1 and CDR2 (germline): SNHLY, FYNNEI. Germline trimming cut 7 bases from V and 4 bases from J; bases unmatched to any gene: 4. The full variable domain, its missing parts supplied by reference TRBV2 and TRBJ2-3, is EPEVTQTPSHQVTQMGQEVILRCVPISNHLYFYWYRQILGQKVEFLVSFYNNEISEKSEIFDDQFSVERPDGSNFTLKIRSTKLEDSAMYFCASTRDRGADTQYFGPGTRLTVL.

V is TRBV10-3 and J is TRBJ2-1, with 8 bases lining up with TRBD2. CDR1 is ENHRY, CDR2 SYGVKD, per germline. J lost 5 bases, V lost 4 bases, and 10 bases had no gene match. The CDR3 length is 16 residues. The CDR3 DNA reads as TGTGCCATCAGTGCCCCCTCTAGCGGGTCCGACAATGAGCAGTTCTTC. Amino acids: CAISAPSSGSDNEQFF.

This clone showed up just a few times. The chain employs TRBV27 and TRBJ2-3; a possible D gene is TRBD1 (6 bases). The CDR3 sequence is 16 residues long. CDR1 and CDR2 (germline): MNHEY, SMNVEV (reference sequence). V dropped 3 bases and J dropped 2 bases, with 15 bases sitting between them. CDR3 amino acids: CASSLRGMSYTDTQYF. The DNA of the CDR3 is TGTGCCAGCAGTTTGAGGGGGATGTCCTACACAGATACGCAGTATTTT.

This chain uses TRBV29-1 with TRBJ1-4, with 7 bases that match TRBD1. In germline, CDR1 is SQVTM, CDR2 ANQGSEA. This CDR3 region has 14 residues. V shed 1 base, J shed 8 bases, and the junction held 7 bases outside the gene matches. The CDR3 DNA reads TGCAGCGTTGAAGGACAGGGCGGAACCGAAAAACTGTTTTTT. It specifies CSVEGQGGTEKLFF.

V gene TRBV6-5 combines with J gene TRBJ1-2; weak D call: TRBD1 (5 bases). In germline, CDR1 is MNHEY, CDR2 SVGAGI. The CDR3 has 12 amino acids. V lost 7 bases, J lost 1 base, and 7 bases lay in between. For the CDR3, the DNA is TGTGCCAGCACCGGGGGTAACTATGGCTACACCTTC. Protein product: CASTGGNYGYTF.

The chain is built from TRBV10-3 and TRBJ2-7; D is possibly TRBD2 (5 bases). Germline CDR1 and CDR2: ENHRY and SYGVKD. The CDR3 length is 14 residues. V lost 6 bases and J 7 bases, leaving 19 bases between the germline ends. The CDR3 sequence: CAIRVDKWGVEQYF. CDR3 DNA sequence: TGTGCCATCAGGGTGGATAAGTGGGGAGTTGAGCAGTACTTC.

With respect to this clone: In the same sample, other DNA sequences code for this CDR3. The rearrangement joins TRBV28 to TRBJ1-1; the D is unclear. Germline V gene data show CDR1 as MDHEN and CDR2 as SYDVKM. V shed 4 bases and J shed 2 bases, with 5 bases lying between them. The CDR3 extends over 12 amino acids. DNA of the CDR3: TGTGCCAGCAGTTCGGGTAACACTGAAGCTTTCTTT. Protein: CASSSGNTEAFF.

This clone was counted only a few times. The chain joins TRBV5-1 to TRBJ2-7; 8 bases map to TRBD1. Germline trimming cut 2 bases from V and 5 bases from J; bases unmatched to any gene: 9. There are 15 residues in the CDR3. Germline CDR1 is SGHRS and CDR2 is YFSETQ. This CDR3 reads CASSLTAQGVDEQYF. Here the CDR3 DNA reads TGCGCCAGCAGCTTAACCGCACAGGGGGTTGACGAGCAGTACTTC.

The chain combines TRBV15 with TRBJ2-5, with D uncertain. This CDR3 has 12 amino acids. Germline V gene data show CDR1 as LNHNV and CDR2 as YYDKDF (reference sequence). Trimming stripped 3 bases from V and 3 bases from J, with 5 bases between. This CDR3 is CATSSTEETQYF. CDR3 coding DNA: TGTGCCACCAGCAGCACAGAAGAGACCCAGTACTTC.

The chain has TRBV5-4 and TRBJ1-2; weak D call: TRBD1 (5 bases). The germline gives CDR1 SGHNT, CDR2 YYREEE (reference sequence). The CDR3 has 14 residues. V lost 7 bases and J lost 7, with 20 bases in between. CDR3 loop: CASDWGFRMGGYTF. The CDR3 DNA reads TGTGCCAGCGATTGGGGCTTCCGTATGGGTGGCTACACCTTC.

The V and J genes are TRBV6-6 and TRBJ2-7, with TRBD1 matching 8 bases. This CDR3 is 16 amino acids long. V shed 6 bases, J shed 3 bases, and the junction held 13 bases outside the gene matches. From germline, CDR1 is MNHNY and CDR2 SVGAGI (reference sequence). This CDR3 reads CASSTDRGKNLYEQYF. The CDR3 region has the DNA TGTGCCAGCAGCACCGACAGGGGCAAAAATCTCTACGAGCAGTACTTC.

For the CDR3, the DNA is TGCGCCAGCAGCCAGTCCCGGGACAGGGTGGGCTACACCTTC. Protein sequence: CASSQSRDRVGYTF. The chain couples TRBV4-3 to TRBJ1-2; 9 nucleotides match TRBD1. The CDR3 runs to 14 residues. Germline values: CDR1 LGHNA, CDR2 YSLEER. V lost 3 bases, J lost 8 bases, and 7 bases stayed unmatched.

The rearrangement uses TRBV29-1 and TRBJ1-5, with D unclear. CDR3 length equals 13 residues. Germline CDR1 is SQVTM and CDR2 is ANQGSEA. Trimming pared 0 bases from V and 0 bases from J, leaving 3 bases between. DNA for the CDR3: TGCAGCGTTGAAGAATATAGCAATCAGCCCCAGCATTTT. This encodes CSVEEYSNQPQHF. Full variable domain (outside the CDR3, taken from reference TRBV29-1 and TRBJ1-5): SAVISQKPSRDICQRGTSLTIQCQVDSQVTMMFWYRQQPGQSLTLIATANQGSEATYESGFVIDKFPISRPNLTFSTLTVSNMSPEDSSIYLCSVEEYSNQPQHFGDGTRLSIL.

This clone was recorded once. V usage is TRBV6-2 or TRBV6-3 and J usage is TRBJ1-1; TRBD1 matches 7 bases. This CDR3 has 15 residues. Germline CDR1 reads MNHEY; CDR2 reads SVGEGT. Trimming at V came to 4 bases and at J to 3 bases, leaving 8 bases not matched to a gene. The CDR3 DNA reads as TGTGCCAGCAGTTTATCAAGACAGGGCGACACTGAAGCTTTCTTT. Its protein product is CASSLSRQGDTEAFF.

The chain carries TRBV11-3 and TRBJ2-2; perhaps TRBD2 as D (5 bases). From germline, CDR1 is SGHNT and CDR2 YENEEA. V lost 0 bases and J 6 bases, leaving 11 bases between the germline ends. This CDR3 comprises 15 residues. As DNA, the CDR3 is TGTGCCAGCAGCTTAGAAGGGAGAAGTTCCGGGGAGCTGTTTTTT. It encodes CASSLEGRSSGELFF. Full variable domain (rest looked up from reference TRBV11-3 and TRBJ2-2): EAGVVQSPRYKIIEKKQPVAFWCNPISGHNTLYWYLQNLGQGPELLIRYENEEAVDDSQLPKDRFSAERLKGVDSTLKIQPAELGDSAVYLCASSLEGRSSGELFFGEGSRLTVL.

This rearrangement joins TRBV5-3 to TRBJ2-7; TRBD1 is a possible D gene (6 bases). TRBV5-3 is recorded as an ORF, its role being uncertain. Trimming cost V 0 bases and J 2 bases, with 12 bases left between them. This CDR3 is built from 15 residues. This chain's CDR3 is CARSLASRDTYEQYF. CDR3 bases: TGTGCCAGAAGCTTGGCGAGCCGGGACACCTACGAGCAGTACTTC.

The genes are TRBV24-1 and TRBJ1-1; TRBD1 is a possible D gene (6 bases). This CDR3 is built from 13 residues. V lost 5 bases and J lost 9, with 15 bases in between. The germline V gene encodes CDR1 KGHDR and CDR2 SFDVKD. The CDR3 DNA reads TGTGCCACCAGTGTTGGAACAGGGTCGAAAGCTTTCTTT. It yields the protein CATSVGTGSKAFF.

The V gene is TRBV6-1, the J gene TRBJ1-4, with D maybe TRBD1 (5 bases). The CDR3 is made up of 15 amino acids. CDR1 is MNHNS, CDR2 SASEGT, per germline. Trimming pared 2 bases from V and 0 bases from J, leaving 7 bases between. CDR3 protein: CASSENRSTNEKLFF. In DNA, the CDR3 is TGTGCCAGCAGTGAAAACAGGTCAACTAATGAAAAACTGTTTTTT.

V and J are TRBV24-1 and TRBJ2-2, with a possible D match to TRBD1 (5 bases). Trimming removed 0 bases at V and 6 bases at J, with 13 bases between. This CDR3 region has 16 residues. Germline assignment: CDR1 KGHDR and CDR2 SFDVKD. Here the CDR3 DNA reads TGTGCCACCAGTGATTTGAGGGGCGCCTTAGCCGGGGAGCTGTTTTTT. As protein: CATSDLRGALAGELFF.

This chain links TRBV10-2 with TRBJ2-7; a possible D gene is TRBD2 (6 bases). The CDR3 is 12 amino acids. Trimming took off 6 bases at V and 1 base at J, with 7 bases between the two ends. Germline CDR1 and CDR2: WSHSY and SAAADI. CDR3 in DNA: TGCGCCAGCAGGGACTATTCCTACGAGCAGTACTTC. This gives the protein CASRDYSYEQYF.

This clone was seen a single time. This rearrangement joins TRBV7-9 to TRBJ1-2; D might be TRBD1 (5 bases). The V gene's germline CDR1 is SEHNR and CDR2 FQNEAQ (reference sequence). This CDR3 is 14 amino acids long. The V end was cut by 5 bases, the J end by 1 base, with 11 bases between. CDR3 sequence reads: CASSPYQGNYGYTF. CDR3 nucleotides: TGTGCCAGCAGCCCGTACCAGGGTAACTATGGCTACACCTTC.